This T cell receptor (beta chain) was captured in a study of shared clonotypes between healthy human individuals (dated by TCRdb to about 2020). Broadly, across the study: Two women and a few men aged 18 to 49 years were included in the cohort. For each donor, three plates each were used for CD4 naive and CD4 memory, two plates were used for CD8 naive, and one plate was used for CD8 memory. To estimate repertoire size and how much clonotype sharing occurs between individuals, the study deeply sequenced the blood TCR repertoires of roughly 5 healthy adults. Libraries were prepared and TCR repertoires were sequenced by different laboratories using diverse techniques, in order to increase sequencing depth and limit assay-specific biases. Leukapheresis yielded between about 0.94 and 8.9 billion PBMCs per donor. Broad study findings and their caveats: Pairwise subsampling led to the expectation that sequencing depth would affect the degree of clonotype sharing among donors. About 5% of naive CD4, approximately 3.7% of naive CD8, roughly 2.4% of memory CD4, and roughly 0.4% of memory CD8 clonotypes were shared across several donors. Rarefaction of sorted-subset datasets indicated incomplete sequencing despite the large sequencing depth. Larger estimated clonotype richness was generally found for naive subsets than for memory subsets. Because the study included a small number of donors, the genetic and exposure-history diversity represented was limited. Sampling was limited to blood, and TCR repertoires in tissue likely differ from TCR repertoires in blood. Compared with non-shared clonotypes, clonotypes shared by all four sorted-subset donors had higher generation probabilities.

Using the deep immunoSEQ assay, multiplex PCR amplified TCR CDR3 regions from genomic DNA. For each cell subset, the extracted genomic DNA was distributed evenly across all wells of several immunoSEQ 96-well plates, and each plate served as one replicate. For sorted subsets, 150 to 250 ng of genomic DNA, equivalent to some 30,000 T cell genomes, went into each replicate PCR. Purified libraries were measured with a Qubit 3.0 fluorometer, size-checked on a Bioanalyzer 2100, and measured again with the KAPA Library Quantification kit. Every immunoSEQ 96-well plate was sequenced on a separate single-read 150-cycle Illumina NextSeq 550 flow cell. The authors' pipeline ran thus. Because the immunoSEQ output held only junctional sequences and lacked quality scores, the filtering could not match the filtering applied to full-length reads. Sequences were annotated with PyIR, a Python wrapper for IgBLAST v1.9, and V/J genes and CDR3 were assigned using IMGT germline references. Reads were filtered out if the reads had weak V/J assignments (E-value above 1e-6), no CDR3, stop codons, out-of-frame junctions, or ambiguous translated residues. V3J clonotypes were defined as sequences sharing the same inferred V gene, J gene, and CDR3 amino acid sequence. Percentage overlap between repertoires was computed as shared unique clonotypes divided by the size of the smaller repertoire. Three approaches were used to assess repertoire richness: RTK rarefaction, the Chao1 estimator, and Recon v2.1 estimates of unobserved clonotypes. For all TCRbeta clonotypes obtained by the gDNA method from a handful of donors, generation probabilities were computed with OLGA. The immuneACCESS repertoire file appears here via TCRdb, limited to in-frame rearrangements. These files lack a portion of the clones; in checked studies, under half of the deficit traces to unresolved V genes, and the cause of the others is not known. The D gene and trimming were derived from the DNA, and the V and J assignments and clone size from that table. For this sample there are approximately 2.4 million clones; approximately 96% appear just once. The top ten clones comprise 0.13% of the sample.

Donors were healthy HIV-negative adults with no recently reported acute infections or vaccinations. Every donor was a Caucasian adult residing in Nashville, Tennessee, USA. CD4+ T cells were enriched by magnetic negative selection; naive cells were then positively selected on CD45RA, and the negative fraction formed the memory subset. Blood was obtained by leukapheresis, after which PBMCs were separated by Ficoll-Histopaque density gradient centrifugation and cryopreserved in liquid nitrogen vapor phase. Analytical flow cytometry was used to check the purity and quantity of every magnetically sorted T cell population. Each sorted fraction had its genomic DNA isolated and then quantified by UV absorbance on a Nanodrop 2000c. As to this clone: Which antigen it targets is not known. One base away there is no much larger clone; base qualities are not given. Additional DNA sequences in this sample encode the identical CDR3.

The sample was naive CD4+ T cells sorted from blood. Read against the paper, the sample's cell subset or site label means: CD45RA+ positively selected. The TCR was taken from a man between 18 and 35 years old in good health.

The CDR3 protein: CSVVRRLNTEAFF. The nucleotide sequence is given as TGCAGCGTTGTAAGGCGGCTAAACACTGAAGCTTTCTTT. The sequence links TRBV29-1 to TRBJ1-1; no D gene call is confident. The germline V gene supplies CDR1 SQVTM and CDR2 ANQGSEA. The CDR3 spans 13 residues, from the cysteine through the phenylalanine. The CDR3 DNA has 39 bases and is translated from base 1. The germline ends are 11 bases apart after V is trimmed by 4 bases and J by 2 bases.